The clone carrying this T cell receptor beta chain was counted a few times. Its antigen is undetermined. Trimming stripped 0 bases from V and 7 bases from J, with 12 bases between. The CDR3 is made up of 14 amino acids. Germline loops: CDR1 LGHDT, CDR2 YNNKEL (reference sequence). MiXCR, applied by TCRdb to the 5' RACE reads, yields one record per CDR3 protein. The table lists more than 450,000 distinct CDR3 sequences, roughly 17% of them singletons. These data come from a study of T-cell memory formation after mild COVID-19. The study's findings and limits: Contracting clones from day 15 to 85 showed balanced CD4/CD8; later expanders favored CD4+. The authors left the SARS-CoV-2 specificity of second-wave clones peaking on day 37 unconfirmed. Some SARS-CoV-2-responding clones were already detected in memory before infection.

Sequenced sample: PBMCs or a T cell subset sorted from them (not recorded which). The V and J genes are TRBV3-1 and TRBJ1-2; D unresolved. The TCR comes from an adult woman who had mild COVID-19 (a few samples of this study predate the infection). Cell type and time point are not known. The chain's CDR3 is CASSQEFSARGYTF. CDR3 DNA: TGTGCCAGCAGCCAAGAGTTTTCCGCTCGTGGCTACACCTTC.